This TCR beta chain was obtained from a study of T-cell reconstitution after alpha-beta-depleted transplantation in children listed by TCRdb under 2016. With regard to the full study: Using TCR repertoire profiling, the study quantitatively followed how T-cell immune reconstitution unfolded in children after TCRalphabeta/CD19-depleted allogeneic hematopoietic cell transplantation.

Details on this clonotype: Its specific antigen is unknown. There are no base qualities to consult, and no much larger clone falls within one base.

From a lookup of the germline V gene, CDR1 and CDR2 are SQVTM and ANQGSEA. CDR3 length: 14 amino acids, cysteine to phenylalanine. Left in the record is the CDR3 DNA by itself, 42 bases read in frame from the first base. V ends up 3 bases short and J 4 bases short, with an unmatched junction base count of 4. Library construction relied on PCR. Reads for this sample came from an Illumina HiSeq 2500. TCR library preparation used molecular barcoding, with unique molecular identifiers applied to normalize quantification of the TCRbeta repertoire. The public reads were reanalyzed by TCRdb: fastp trimming at Q25, MiXCR alignment, in-frame beta chains only. Merged by CDR3 protein, the rows form single entries marked with the most common genes and DNA. The sample includes about 610,000 distinct CDR3 sequences, with 8% to 11% observed a single time. Around 4% of the sample goes to the ten largest clones.

Here the chain combines TRBV29-1 and TRBJ2-1; TRBD2 matches 9 bases in the middle. The clonotype originates from a human donor who donated a stem cell graft to a child with acute myeloid leukemia. The sequences come from PBMCs from the stem cell graft donor, collected from the stem cell graft. This receptor carries the CDR3 CSVEPGLAYNEQFF. The DNA sequence reads TGCAGCGTTGAGCCGGGACTAGCTTACAATGAGCAGTTCTTC.